The rows below give T cell receptor beta chains drawn from one sample of a study of blood T cell repertoires in COVID-19. Sequencing used immunoSEQ multiplex PCR; TCRdb keeps in-frame clones, though not all of them. In the table there are roughly 120,000 clones, roughly four fifths of which are singletons. The sample taken for sequencing was peripheral blood. Source of these receptors: a human donor in a cohort sampled during active COVID-19. CDR3s include the opening cysteine and the closing phenylalanine or tryptophan. A D gene is named only where the DNA matches it firmly. The size field is filled for only some rows; it gives once, few, many or a size class.

V gene: TRBV3-1/TRBV3-2
D gene: NA
J gene: TRBJ2-3
clone size: NA
CDR3 protein: CASSAGSTDTQYF
CDR3 DNA: TGTGCCAGCAGTGCAGGGAGCACAGATACGCAGTATTTT

V gene: TRBV10-3
D gene: NA
J gene: TRBJ2-5
clone size: NA
CDR3 protein: CAIRRELQETQYF
CDR3 DNA: TGTGCCATCAGGAGGGAGTTGCAAGAGACCCAGTACTTC

V gene: TRBV5-1
D gene: NA
J gene: TRBJ1-2
clone size: NA
CDR3 protein: CASSLDSQGYYGYTF
CDR3 DNA: TGCGCCAGCAGCTTGGATTCACAGGGCTACTATGGCTACACCTTC

V gene: TRBV19
D gene: NA
J gene: TRBJ1-5
clone size: medium-sized
CDR3 protein: CASKNEDSNQPQHF
CDR3 DNA: TGTGCCAGTAAAAATGAGGATAGCAATCAGCCCCAGCATTTT

V gene: TRBV6-1
D gene: NA
J gene: TRBJ2-2
clone size: NA
CDR3 protein: CASSEAGTGELFF
CDR3 DNA: TGTGCCAGCAGTGAAGCCGGGACCGGGGAGCTGTTTTTT

V gene: TRBV5-1
D gene: TRBD2
J gene: TRBJ2-1
clone size: NA
CDR3 protein: CASSSTVRTSGWGDNEQFF
CDR3 DNA: TGCGCCAGCAGCTCTACGGTGCGGACTAGCGGGTGGGGCGACAATGAGCAGTTCTTC

V gene: TRBV6-5
D gene: NA
J gene: TRBJ1-2
clone size: NA
CDR3 protein: CASSYGGGEGGYTF
CDR3 DNA: TGTGCCAGCAGTTATGGGGGAGGGGAAGGTGGCTACACCTTC

V gene: TRBV10-2
D gene: NA
J gene: TRBJ1-1
clone size: few
CDR3 protein: CASSEWEGNTEAFF
CDR3 DNA: TGCGCCAGCAGTGAATGGGAGGGAAACACTGAAGCTTTCTTT

V gene: TRBV5-1
D gene: NA
J gene: TRBJ2-5
clone size: NA
CDR3 protein: CASSLVGVLLEETQYF
CDR3 DNA: TGCGCCAGCAGCTTGGTCGGGGTTCTGCTAGAAGAGACCCAGTACTTC

V gene: TRBV2
D gene: NA
J gene: TRBJ1-1
clone size: NA
CDR3 protein: CASSERQAGWAEAFF
CDR3 DNA: TGTGCCAGCAGTGAAAGGCAAGCGGGGTGGGCTGAAGCTTTCTTT

V gene: TRBV18
D gene: NA
J gene: TRBJ1-1
clone size: NA
CDR3 protein: CASSPAGGGLTEAFF
CDR3 DNA: TGTGCCAGCTCACCGGCCGGCGGGGGGTTGACTGAAGCTTTCTTT

V gene: TRBV7-2
D gene: NA
J gene: TRBJ2-5
clone size: once
CDR3 protein: CASRPNSVAVETQYF
CDR3 DNA: TGTGCCAGCAGACCAAATAGCGTGGCCGTGGAGACCCAGTACTTC

V gene: TRBV11-2
D gene: NA
J gene: TRBJ1-3
clone size: NA
CDR3 protein: CASAKTKTGPSGNTIYF
CDR3 DNA: TGTGCCAGCGCGAAGACCAAAACAGGGCCCTCTGGAAACACCATATATTTT

V gene: TRBV18
D gene: NA
J gene: TRBJ1-1
clone size: NA
CDR3 protein: CASSLGGVDTEAFF
CDR3 DNA: TGTGCCAGCTCACTGGGGGGGGTGGACACTGAAGCTTTCTTT

V gene: TRBV5-1
D gene: NA
J gene: TRBJ1-1
clone size: NA
CDR3 protein: CASSSKTGNTEAFF
CDR3 DNA: TGCGCCAGCAGCTCAAAAACAGGGAACACTGAAGCTTTCTTT

V gene: TRBV7-8
D gene: NA
J gene: TRBJ1-1
clone size: once
CDR3 protein: CASGQPPLLNTEAFF
CDR3 DNA: TGTGCCAGCGGCCAGCCGCCCCTATTGAACACTGAAGCTTTCTTT

V gene: TRBV18
D gene: TRBD2
J gene: TRBJ2-1
clone size: NA
CDR3 protein: CASSPRARIAGDAYNEQFF
CDR3 DNA: TGTGCCAGCTCACCACGGGCACGCATAGCGGGAGATGCCTACAATGAGCAGTTCTTC